The 2 T cell receptor beta chains below all came from one sample that was sequenced in a study of regulatory T cells in long-lasting Graves disease. Time point in this sample: newly diagnosed GD, antithyroid drugs for less than 3 months. PBMCs provided the RNA from which the TCR library was made. For TCR beta, libraries came from iRepertoire HTBI primers and Arm-PCR of CDR3 regions. TCRdb re-derived calls from the multiplex PCR reads in MiXCR, one entry per CDR3 protein. The data contain about 350,000 distinct CDR3 sequences, 15% to 20% of them seen just once; the ten biggest clones take up 20%. These records were also assigned to another study, of T cells in Graves' hyperthyroidism and ophthalmopathy.

Specimen: peripheral blood mononuclear cells (PBMCs), collected at new diagnosis, from a patient treated with antithyroid drugs. The origin of the receptors is a woman aged 18-35 years with Graves disease.

This clonotype was detected only a few times. The chain carries TRBV20-1 and TRBJ1-2; no clear D gene. Looked up from germline, CDR1 is DFQATT and CDR2 is SNEGSKA (reference sequence). V was pared by 6 bases and J by 8 bases, with 7 bases between. The CDR3 extends over 9 amino acids. The CDR3 sequence: CSALAGYTF. The CDR3 region has the DNA TGCAGTGCATTGGCCGGCTACACCTTC.

The table lists this clonotype with many counts. CDR3 coding DNA: TGTGCCAGCGCACAGGACCGCCAATTGACAGATACGCAGTATTTT. As protein: CASAQDRQLTDTQYF. This chain links TRBV2 with TRBJ2-3; TRBD1 is a possible D gene (5 bases). The V gene lost 8 bases and the J gene lost 3 bases, with 18 bases spanning the gap. The CDR3 runs 15 residues. The germline V gene encodes CDR1 SNHLY and CDR2 FYNNEI.